The rows below give T cell receptor beta chains drawn from one sample of a study of beta chain features in type 1 diabetes. Profiled with immunoSEQ multiplex PCR; TCRdb holds only in-frame clones, not every one. The data hold roughly 260,000 clones, with approximately 10% observed a single time. Source material: naive CD4+ T cells from blood. Receptor source: a young man with type 1 diabetes. Each CDR3 is given with its conserved first and last residue. Fields, in order: clone size, J gene, D gene, V gene, CDR3 DNA, CDR3 protein. A D gene is named only where the DNA matches it firmly. Size tells how often a clone was seen (once, few, many) or the class of an expanded clone, and some rows leave it out.

clone_size: NA
j_call: TRBJ2-5
d_call: NA
v_call: TRBV25-1
cdr3_nt: TGTGCCAGCAGTGAATCCGGACACGAAGGGAAGACCCAGTACTTC
cdr3_aa: CASSESGHEGKTQYF

clone_size: few
j_call: TRBJ1-2
d_call: TRBD1
v_call: TRBV25-1
cdr3_nt: TGTGCCAGCAGGTTGACAGGGGGCTGGGGCTACACCTTC
cdr3_aa: CASRLTGGWGYTF

clone_size: few
j_call: TRBJ2-1
d_call: TRBD1
v_call: TRBV25-1
cdr3_nt: TGTGCCAGCAGTGAAATGGGACAGGGGGCTTATGAGCAGTTCTTC
cdr3_aa: CASSEMGQGAYEQFF

clone_size: NA
j_call: TRBJ2-1
d_call: NA
v_call: TRBV2
cdr3_nt: TGTGCCAGCAGTGATTTGTTGAGATACAATGAGCAGTTCTTC
cdr3_aa: CASSDLLRYNEQFF

clone_size: few
j_call: TRBJ2-5
d_call: NA
v_call: TRBV7-2
cdr3_nt: TGTGCCAGCAGCCCTCGACCTAGAGCGGGCTGGGAGACCCAGTACTTC
cdr3_aa: CASSPRPRAGWETQYF

clone_size: few
j_call: TRBJ2-1
d_call: NA
v_call: TRBV5-1
cdr3_nt: TGCGCCAGCAGCTTGGTAGGAGGCGATGAGCAGTTCTTC
cdr3_aa: CASSLVGGDEQFF

clone_size: NA
j_call: TRBJ1-5
d_call: NA
v_call: TRBV25-1
cdr3_nt: TGTGCCAGCAGTCGAGAGGGCCGCAATCAGCCCCAGCATTTT
cdr3_aa: CASSREGRNQPQHF

clone_size: few
j_call: TRBJ1-3
d_call: TRBD1
v_call: TRBV18
cdr3_nt: TGTGCCAGCTCAACGGAGGACAGGGGAAACACCATATATTTT
cdr3_aa: CASSTEDRGNTIYF

clone_size: NA
j_call: TRBJ1-5
d_call: NA
v_call: TRBV29-1
cdr3_nt: TGCAGCGTTGGGGCCCACAATCAGCCCCAGCATTTT
cdr3_aa: CSVGAHNQPQHF

clone_size: few
j_call: TRBJ1-5
d_call: TRBD1
v_call: TRBV30
cdr3_nt: TGTGCCTGGTCACTGGGACAGTTCAATCAGCCCCAGCATTTT
cdr3_aa: CAWSLGQFNQPQHF

clone_size: NA
j_call: TRBJ2-5
d_call: NA
v_call: TRBV7-9
cdr3_nt: TGTGCCAGCAGCTTCGGAGGGGGCGAGACCCAGTACTTC
cdr3_aa: CASSFGGGETQYF

clone_size: few
j_call: TRBJ1-5
d_call: TRBD1
v_call: TRBV19
cdr3_nt: TGTGGGACAGGGACGAGCAATCAGCCCCAGCATTTT
cdr3_aa: CGTGTSNQPQHF

clone_size: NA
j_call: TRBJ1-1
d_call: NA
v_call: TRBV9
cdr3_nt: TGTGCCAGCAGCGTAGATGGGGCACCTGGCACTGAAGCTTTCTTT
cdr3_aa: CASSVDGAPGTEAFF

clone_size: few
j_call: TRBJ2-3
d_call: NA
v_call: TRBV7-2
cdr3_nt: TGTGCCAGCAGCTTACAGGGGGGAAGCACAGATACGCAGTATTTT
cdr3_aa: CASSLQGGSTDTQYF

clone_size: few
j_call: TRBJ2-7
d_call: NA
v_call: TRBV5-1
cdr3_nt: TGCGCCAGCGGGACTGACGGCTCCTACGAGCAGTACTTC
cdr3_aa: CASGTDGSYEQYF

clone_size: few
j_call: TRBJ2-5
d_call: NA
v_call: TRBV18
cdr3_nt: TGTGCCAGCTCCCAAGCCGGACAGCAAGAGACCCAGTACTTC
cdr3_aa: CASSQAGQQETQYF

clone_size: few
j_call: TRBJ1-2
d_call: TRBD1
v_call: TRBV27
cdr3_nt: TGTGCCAGCAGTTCAGGGACAGCCCTTAACTATGGCTACACCTTC
cdr3_aa: CASSSGTALNYGYTF

clone_size: NA
j_call: TRBJ1-5
d_call: NA
v_call: TRBV7-2
cdr3_nt: TGTGCCAGCAGCTTGGGAGTTAGCAATCAGCCCCAGCATTTT
cdr3_aa: CASSLGVSNQPQHF

clone_size: NA
j_call: TRBJ2-5
d_call: NA
v_call: TRBV5-8
cdr3_nt: TGTGCCAGCAGCTTGGGGCAGACCCAGTACTTC
cdr3_aa: CASSLGQTQYF

clone_size: NA
j_call: TRBJ2-7
d_call: NA
v_call: TRBV4-1
cdr3_nt: TGCGCCAGCAGCCTTACCTACGAGCAGTACTTC
cdr3_aa: CASSLTYEQYF

clone_size: few
j_call: TRBJ2-3
d_call: TRBD2
v_call: TRBV30
cdr3_nt: TGTGCCTGGAGTCCAGGGTACGGGGGGGCCCCAGATACGCAGTATTTT
cdr3_aa: CAWSPGYGGAPDTQYF

clone_size: few
j_call: TRBJ1-4
d_call: TRBD1
v_call: TRBV28
cdr3_nt: TGTGCCAGCAGTTCCTCCAGGGGGAAACTGTTTTTT
cdr3_aa: CASSSSRGKLFF

clone_size: few
j_call: TRBJ1-4
d_call: NA
v_call: TRBV10-3
cdr3_nt: TGTGCCATCAGTCTTACTAATGAAAAACTGTTTTTT
cdr3_aa: CAISLTNEKLFF

clone_size: few
j_call: TRBJ2-5
d_call: NA
v_call: TRBV4-2
cdr3_nt: TGTGCCAGTCAGGGGGGCCAGGGAGAGACCCAGTACTTC
cdr3_aa: CASQGGQGETQYF

clone_size: NA
j_call: TRBJ1-1
d_call: NA
v_call: TRBV14
cdr3_nt: TGTGCCAGCAGCCAAGTTAGGGGGACAGAAGCTTTCTTT
cdr3_aa: CASSQVRGTEAFF

clone_size: few
j_call: TRBJ1-2
d_call: NA
v_call: TRBV29-1
cdr3_nt: TGCAGCGTTTCGCGGCTGTATGGCTACACCTTC
cdr3_aa: CSVSRLYGYTF

clone_size: NA
j_call: TRBJ2-5
d_call: NA
v_call: TRBV10-3
cdr3_nt: TGTGCCATCAGTGAGTCAACTAGTGGGGAGACCCAGTACTTC
cdr3_aa: CAISESTSGETQYF

clone_size: NA
j_call: TRBJ2-5
d_call: TRBD2
v_call: TRBV10-2
cdr3_nt: TGCGCCAGCAGCGAAGCGGGGCTAGAGACCCAGTACTTC
cdr3_aa: CASSEAGLETQYF

clone_size: NA
j_call: TRBJ1-2
d_call: NA
v_call: TRBV5-5
cdr3_nt: TGTGCCAGCAGTTATGACAGAAGGGGCTACACCTTC
cdr3_aa: CASSYDRRGYTF

clone_size: NA
j_call: TRBJ1-5
d_call: NA
v_call: TRBV7-2
cdr3_nt: TGTGCCAGCAGCTCGGGGGAGGGGGGGTATCAGCCCCAGCATTTT
cdr3_aa: CASSSGEGGYQPQHF

clone_size: few
j_call: TRBJ2-5
d_call: NA
v_call: TRBV30
cdr3_nt: TGTGCCTGGAGTGTTGTCGCGGGGGAGACCCAGTACTTC
cdr3_aa: CAWSVVAGETQYF

clone_size: few
j_call: TRBJ1-1
d_call: TRBD1
v_call: TRBV6-5
cdr3_nt: TGTGCCAGCAGGGCACCGGGACAGGACACTGAAGCTTTCTTT
cdr3_aa: CASRAPGQDTEAFF

clone_size: NA
j_call: TRBJ1-1
d_call: NA
v_call: TRBV7-4
cdr3_nt: TGTGCCAGCCCCTACCGGACAGATTTCTTT
cdr3_aa: CASPYRTDFF

clone_size: few
j_call: TRBJ1-1
d_call: TRBD1
v_call: TRBV4-3
cdr3_nt: TGCGCCAGCAGCGGGACGACAGGGGAAATTCCTGAAGCTTTCTTT
cdr3_aa: CASSGTTGEIPEAFF

clone_size: few
j_call: TRBJ1-2
d_call: NA
v_call: TRBV5-4
cdr3_nt: TGTGCCAGCAGCTCCGGACAGCCTTACTATGGCTACACCTTC
cdr3_aa: CASSSGQPYYGYTF

clone_size: few
j_call: TRBJ1-1
d_call: TRBD1
v_call: TRBV29-1
cdr3_nt: TGCAGCGGGACAGGGGAGAGGGACACTGAAGCTTTCTTT
cdr3_aa: CSGTGERDTEAFF

clone_size: NA
j_call: TRBJ1-6
d_call: NA
v_call: TRBV28
cdr3_nt: TGTGCCAGCAGCCCACCCCGGCTGGGGGGGAAAGGCTCACCCCTCCACTTT
cdr3_aa: CASSPPRLGGKGSPLHF

clone_size: NA
j_call: TRBJ2-7
d_call: NA
v_call: TRBV6-5
cdr3_nt: TGTGCCAGCAGGCTCGATTACAGGTCAACCTACGAGCAGTACTTC
cdr3_aa: CASRLDYRSTYEQYF

clone_size: few
j_call: TRBJ1-4
d_call: NA
v_call: TRBV7-2
cdr3_nt: TGTGCCAGCAGCTTAGTAATTAGCGATAATGAAAAACTGTTTTTT
cdr3_aa: CASSLVISDNEKLFF

clone_size: few
j_call: TRBJ2-5
d_call: NA
v_call: TRBV11-2
cdr3_nt: TGTGCCAGCAGCTATCAGGGGGGCGCAGAGACCCAGTACTTC
cdr3_aa: CASSYQGGAETQYF

clone_size: few
j_call: TRBJ1-5
d_call: NA
v_call: TRBV18
cdr3_nt: TGTGCCAGCTCACCGGCAGGGGCTAAAAATCAGCCCCAGCATTTT
cdr3_aa: CASSPAGAKNQPQHF

clone_size: NA
j_call: TRBJ2-7
d_call: TRBD1
v_call: TRBV18
cdr3_nt: TGTGCCAGCTCACCACAAGGGACAGGGAACTACGAGCAGTACTTC
cdr3_aa: CASSPQGTGNYEQYF

clone_size: NA
j_call: TRBJ1-6
d_call: NA
v_call: TRBV4-2
cdr3_nt: TGTGCCAGCAGCCAAGCACCCGACAATGGACCCCTCCACTTT
cdr3_aa: CASSQAPDNGPLHF

clone_size: NA
j_call: TRBJ1-5
d_call: NA
v_call: TRBV28
cdr3_nt: TGTGCCAGCAGTTTGGTCAGGCCCAATCAGCCCCAGCATTTT
cdr3_aa: CASSLVRPNQPQHF

clone_size: few
j_call: TRBJ2-1
d_call: NA
v_call: TRBV5-5
cdr3_nt: TGTGCCAGCAGCTTCGGAGGTACTGAGCAGTTCTTC
cdr3_aa: CASSFGGTEQFF

clone_size: few
j_call: TRBJ2-7
d_call: TRBD1
v_call: TRBV27
cdr3_nt: TGTGCCAGCAGTTTCTTAGGGACAGGGAGCTACGAGCAGTACTTC
cdr3_aa: CASSFLGTGSYEQYF

clone_size: NA
j_call: TRBJ1-6
d_call: NA
v_call: TRBV7-9
cdr3_nt: TGTGCCAGCAGCCGTTGGAGCTCCTATAATTCACCCCTCCACTTT
cdr3_aa: CASSRWSSYNSPLHF

clone_size: NA
j_call: TRBJ2-2
d_call: NA
v_call: TRBV2
cdr3_nt: TGTGCCAGCAGTGCGAGGGTTCCCGGGGAGCTGTTTTTT
cdr3_aa: CASSARVPGELFF

clone_size: NA
j_call: TRBJ2-1
d_call: TRBD2
v_call: TRBV11-2
cdr3_nt: TGTGCCAGCAGCTTCTTCTTACTAGCGGGGCGTAATCGCGATGAGCAGTTCTTC
cdr3_aa: CASSFFLLAGRNRDEQFF

clone_size: few
j_call: TRBJ2-3
d_call: NA
v_call: TRBV7-2
cdr3_nt: TGTGCCAGCAGCCCTCCAGCAGATACGCAGTATTTT
cdr3_aa: CASSPPADTQYF

clone_size: NA
j_call: TRBJ2-1
d_call: NA
v_call: TRBV10-3
cdr3_nt: TGTGCCATCAGTGAGTCGGTAGGACTAGGGGGCAATGAGCAGTTCTTC
cdr3_aa: CAISESVGLGGNEQFF

clone_size: few
j_call: TRBJ2-5
d_call: TRBD1
v_call: TRBV19
cdr3_nt: TGTGCCAGTAGTCCGGGACAGGGAGGGCGCACCCAGTACTTC
cdr3_aa: CASSPGQGGRTQYF

clone_size: NA
j_call: TRBJ2-5
d_call: NA
v_call: TRBV7-2
cdr3_nt: TGTGCCAGCAGCTTAGGGGCCGGGACACTGGGCGAGACCCAGTACTTC
cdr3_aa: CASSLGAGTLGETQYF

clone_size: few
j_call: TRBJ1-2
d_call: TRBD1
v_call: TRBV11-2
cdr3_nt: TGTGCCAGCAGCATGGACAGGCAGTATGGCTACACCTTC
cdr3_aa: CASSMDRQYGYTF

clone_size: few
j_call: TRBJ2-2
d_call: NA
v_call: TRBV7-6
cdr3_nt: TGTGCCAGCAGCTTGAGGGGGGGCACCGGGGAGCTGTTTTTT
cdr3_aa: CASSLRGGTGELFF

clone_size: few
j_call: TRBJ2-7
d_call: NA
v_call: TRBV5-6
cdr3_nt: TGTGCCAGCAGCTGGCGGCAGGGATCCTACGAGCAGTACTTC
cdr3_aa: CASSWRQGSYEQYF

clone_size: NA
j_call: TRBJ1-3
d_call: NA
v_call: TRBV4-2
cdr3_nt: TGTGCCAGCAGCCTACAGGGTAACGGAAACACCATATATTTT
cdr3_aa: CASSLQGNGNTIYF

clone_size: few
j_call: TRBJ1-3
d_call: NA
v_call: TRBV7-9
cdr3_nt: TGTGCCAGCAGTTCGACAGTGGGAAACACCATATATTTT
cdr3_aa: CASSSTVGNTIYF

clone_size: NA
j_call: TRBJ1-5
d_call: NA
v_call: TRBV2
cdr3_nt: TGTGCCAGCACCTTGGACACTAGCAATCAGCCCCAGCATTTT
cdr3_aa: CASTLDTSNQPQHF